This TCR beta chain was obtained from a study of identical twins. Study conclusions and caveats: Whereas memory repertoires showed no such difference, abundant cord blood beta clonotypes carried fewer insertions.

Template switching created a universal primer site, and the cDNA included unique molecular identifiers. TCRdb reanalysed the 5' RACE reads using MiXCR and keeps one entry per CDR3 protein. The data hold over 200,000 distinct CDR3 sequences, with roughly a tenth observed a single time. On this clonotype: Antigen unknown.

V shed 6 bases, J shed 2 bases, and the junction held 5 bases outside the gene matches. CDR3 length: 14 amino acids. This sequence was found in a woman in her late teens or twenties in good health. Sequencing input: memory (CD45RO+) T cells sorted from blood. The chain is built from TRBV12-3 or TRBV12-4 and TRBJ2-7, with 9 bases identical to TRBD1. The CDR3 DNA sequence: TGTGCCAGCAGGCGACAGGGGGACCCCTACGAGCAGTACTTC. Translated, it gives CASRRQGDPYEQYF.